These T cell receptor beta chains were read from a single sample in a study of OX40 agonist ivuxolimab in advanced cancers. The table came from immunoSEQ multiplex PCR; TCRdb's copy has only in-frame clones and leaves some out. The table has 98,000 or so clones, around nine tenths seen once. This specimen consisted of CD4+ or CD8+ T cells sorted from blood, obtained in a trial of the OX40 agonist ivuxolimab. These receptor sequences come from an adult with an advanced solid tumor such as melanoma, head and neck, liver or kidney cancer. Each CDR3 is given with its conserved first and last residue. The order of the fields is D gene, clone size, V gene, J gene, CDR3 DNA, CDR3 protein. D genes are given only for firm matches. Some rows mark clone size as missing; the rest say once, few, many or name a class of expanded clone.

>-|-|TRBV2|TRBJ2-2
TGTGCCAGTCGGGTCGGGAACACCGGGGAGCTGTTTTTT
CASRVGNTGELFF
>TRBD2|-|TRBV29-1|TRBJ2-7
TGCAGCGTTGAATTAGCGGGAACCTACGAGCAGTACTTC
CSVELAGTYEQYF
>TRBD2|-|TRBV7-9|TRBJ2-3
TGTGCCAGCAGCCGAGGCGCGGGAGGGTACACAGATACGCAGTATTTT
CASSRGAGGYTDTQYF
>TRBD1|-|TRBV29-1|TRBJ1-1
TGCAGCGTTGAAAAGGGGGCGGAGTCTTTCTTT
CSVEKGAESFF
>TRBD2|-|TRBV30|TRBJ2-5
TGTGCCTGGGGGGAGGGGATTCAAGAGACCCAGTACTTC
CAWGEGIQETQYF
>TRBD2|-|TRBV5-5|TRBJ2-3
TGTGCCAGCAGCTTGGGCAGCGGGAGTCCCACAGATACGCAGTATTTT
CASSLGSGSPTDTQYF
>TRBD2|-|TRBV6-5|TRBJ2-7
TGTGCCAGCAGGGGAACTAGCGCCGACTACGAGCAGTACTTC
CASRGTSADYEQYF
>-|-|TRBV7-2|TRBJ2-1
TGTGCCAGCAGCTCCACCGCCGCTAGCTACAATGAGCAGTTCTTC
CASSSTAASYNEQFF
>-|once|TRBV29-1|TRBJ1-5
TGCAGCGTTGGACAGTATAGCAATCAGCCCCAGCATTTT
CSVGQYSNQPQHF
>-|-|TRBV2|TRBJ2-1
TGTGCCAGCAGTTCCCGGGGGTCCTGGCAGTTCTTC
CASSSRGSWQFF
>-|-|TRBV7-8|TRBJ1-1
TGTGCCAGCAGCGCAGACACGGCGGGTGTGGCTTTCTTT
CASSADTAGVAFF
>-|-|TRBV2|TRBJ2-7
TGTGCCAGCACTACGAGTTTTTTCCACGAGCAGTACTTC
CASTTSFFHEQYF
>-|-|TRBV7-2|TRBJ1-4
TGTGCCAGCAGCTTAGAGGCGATCATGGGTGGAAAACTGTTTTTT
CASSLEAIMGGKLFF
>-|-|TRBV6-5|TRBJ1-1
TGTGCCAGCAGTTACGACGCGAACACTGAAGCTTTCTTT
CASSYDANTEAFF
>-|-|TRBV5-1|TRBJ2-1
TGCGCCAGCAGCTTGGTTCAGTCTTACAATGAGCAGTTCTTC
CASSLVQSYNEQFF
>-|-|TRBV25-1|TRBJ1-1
TGTGCCAGCACCGGGGAGCTCCCTGAAGCTTTCTTT
CASTGELPEAFF
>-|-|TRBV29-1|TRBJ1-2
TGCAGCGGGGGGTCATATAACTATGGCTACACCTTC
CSGGSYNYGYTF
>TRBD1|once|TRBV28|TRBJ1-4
TGTGCCAGCAGTCCGGGACAGGGGACTGAAAAACTGTTTTTT
CASSPGQGTEKLFF
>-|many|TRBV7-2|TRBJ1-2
TGTGCCAGCAGCTTAGAAGGGGCTAACTATGGCTACACCTTC
CASSLEGANYGYTF
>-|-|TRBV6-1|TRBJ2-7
TGTGCCAGCAGTGAAGCGCTTCGGGCGGGCTCCTACGAGCAGTACTTC
CASSEALRAGSYEQYF
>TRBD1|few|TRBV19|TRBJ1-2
TGTGCCAGTAGGGATGGACAGGGGTCGTCCGGTGGCTACACCTTC
CASRDGQGSSGGYTF
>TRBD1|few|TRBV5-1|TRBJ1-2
TGCGCCAGCGGACAGGGAAATGGCTACACCTTC
CASGQGNGYTF
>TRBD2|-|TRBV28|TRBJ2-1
TGTGCCAGCAGGACCCCTAGCGGGACATACAATGAGCAGTTCTTC
CASRTPSGTYNEQFF
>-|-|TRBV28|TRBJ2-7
TGTGCCAGCAAGGACTACCGAGAAGGGTACGAGCAGTACTTC
CASKDYREGYEQYF
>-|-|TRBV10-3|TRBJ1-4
TGTGCCATCAGTGGTACAGGTAATGAAAAACTGTTTTTT
CAISGTGNEKLFF
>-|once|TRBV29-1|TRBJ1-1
TGCAGCGTTTGTCATACGCTCTCTGAAGCTTTCTTT
CSVCHTLSEAFF
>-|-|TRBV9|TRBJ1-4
TGTGCCAGCGGGGAAAATGAAAAACTGTTTTTT
CASGENEKLFF
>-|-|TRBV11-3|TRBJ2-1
TGTGCCAGCAGCCCGATGGGCTCCTACAATGAGCAGTTCTTC
CASSPMGSYNEQFF
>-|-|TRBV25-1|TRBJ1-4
TGTGCCAGCAGTGATTCACAGGATAGTTCAGAAAAACTGTTTTTT
CASSDSQDSSEKLFF
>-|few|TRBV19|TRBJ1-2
TGTGCCAGTTTTCAGGATGGAGGCTACACCTTC
CASFQDGGYTF
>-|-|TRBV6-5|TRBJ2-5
TGTGCCAGCAGTTACTCGATACTGTACCAAGAGACCCAGTACTTC
CASSYSILYQETQYF
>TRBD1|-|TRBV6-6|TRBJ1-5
TGTGCCAGCAGTTACACCGACAGGGATCAGCCCCAGCATTTT
CASSYTDRDQPQHF
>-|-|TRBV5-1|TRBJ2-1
TGCGCCAGCAGGAAGGACCCTAGCTCCTACAATGAGCAGTTCTTC
CASRKDPSSYNEQFF
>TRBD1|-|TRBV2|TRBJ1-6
TGTGCCAGCACAACGGAGGCAGGGGGCTCACCCCTCCACTTT
CASTTEAGGSPLHF
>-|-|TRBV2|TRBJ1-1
TGTGCCAGCAGTGAATTGGGCAGCTTGAACACTGAAGCTTTCTTT
CASSELGSLNTEAFF
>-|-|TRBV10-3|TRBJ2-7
TGTGCCATCAGTGAGTCTAAGGGGCGGACTGAGCAGTACTTC
CAISESKGRTEQYF
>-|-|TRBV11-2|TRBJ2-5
TGTGCCAGCAGCCCGACCCTTGGGGAGACCCAGTACTTC
CASSPTLGETQYF
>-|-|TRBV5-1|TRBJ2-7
TGCGCCAGCAGCGTGTCGGGATACTACGAGCAGTACTTC
CASSVSGYYEQYF
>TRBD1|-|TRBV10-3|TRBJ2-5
TGTGCCATCAGTGACCCCGACAGGGGGAGGAAGACCCAGTACTTC
CAISDPDRGRKTQYF
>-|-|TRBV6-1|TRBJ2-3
TGTGCCAGCAGTGAATCGAGGGATACGCAGTATTTT
CASSESRDTQYF
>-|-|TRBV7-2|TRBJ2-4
TGTGCCAGCAGCTTATGGGATCAAAACATTCAGTACTTC
CASSLWDQNIQYF
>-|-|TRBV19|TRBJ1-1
TGTGCCAGTAGTACCCTAGGGTCGGGGACTGAAGCTTTCTTT
CASSTLGSGTEAFF
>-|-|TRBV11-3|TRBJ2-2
TGTGCCAGCAGCTTAACCGGGAGTCCCGGGGAGCTGTTTTTT
CASSLTGSPGELFF
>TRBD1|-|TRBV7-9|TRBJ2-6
TGTGCCAGCAGCCAAACAGGGGCCGGGGCCAACGTCCTGACTTTC
CASSQTGAGANVLTF
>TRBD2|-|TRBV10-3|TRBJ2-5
TGTGCCATCACCGAGAGGCTAGCGGGAAAGTCGGAGACCCAGTACTTC
CAITERLAGKSETQYF
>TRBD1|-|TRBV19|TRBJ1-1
TGTGCCAGTTCCCGGGACAGGGGATGGACTGAAGCTTTCTTT
CASSRDRGWTEAFF
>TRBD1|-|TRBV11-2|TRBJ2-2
TGTGCCAGCAAAGCGGGACAGGGCTCCGGGGAGCTGTTTTTT
CASKAGQGSGELFF
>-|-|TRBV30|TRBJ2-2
TGTGCCTGCAATTTCTGGGACATCTCGAACACCGGGGAGCTGTTTTTT
CACNFWDISNTGELFF
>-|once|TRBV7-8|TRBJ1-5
TGTGCCAGCAGCTTAGGACACCCCGAAAATAGCAATCAGCCCCAGCATTTT
CASSLGHPENSNQPQHF
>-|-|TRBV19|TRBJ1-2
TGTGCCAGTAGTCTGACCACCGGCAGGAGCTACACCTTC
CASSLTTGRSYTF
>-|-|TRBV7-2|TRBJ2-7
TGTGCCAGCAGCTTAGACCTACCGAGCTACTACGAGCAGTACTTC
CASSLDLPSYYEQYF
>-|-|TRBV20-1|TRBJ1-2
TGCAGTGCTAGAGTCCAATATGGCTACACCTTC
CSARVQYGYTF